Presented here are 13 T cell receptor beta chains from one specimen sequenced in a study of blood T cell repertoires in COVID-19. The protocol was immunoSEQ multiplex PCR, while the TCRdb copy is restricted to in-frame clones and leaves out a portion. The sample consists of approximately 60,000 clones, about 81% of them appearing once. Input material: peripheral blood. Every receptor here comes from a man older than 75 with acute or convalescent COVID-19.

The rearrangement links TRBV6-5 to TRBJ2-2; 7 nucleotides align to TRBD2. This CDR3 region has 15 residues. Germline V gene lookup returns CDR1 MNHEY and CDR2 SVGAGI. Trimming cost V 0 bases and J 7 bases; bases outside gene matches: 5. The CDR3 bases are TGTGCCAGCAGTTACTCTGGCGCGGGGGTCGGGGAGCTGTTTTTT. Protein sequence: CASSYSGAGVGELFF.

The chain joins TRBV6-5 to TRBJ2-3; 7 bases fit TRBD2. Germline trimming cut 6 bases from V and 4 bases from J; bases unmatched to any gene: 7. Germline-derived CDR1 and CDR2 are MNHEY and SVGAGI. This CDR3 has 14 residues. In DNA form, the CDR3 reads TGTGCCAGCAGACCCCGGACTAGAGCAGATACGCAGTATTTT. Encoded protein: CASRPRTRADTQYF.

The V call is TRBV7-9, the J call TRBJ1-1; D is ambiguous. Trimming took 6 bases from V and 5 from J, leaving 10 bases between them. The CDR3 totals 12 residues. Germline CDR1 SEHNR, CDR2 FQNEAQ (reference sequence). This chain's CDR3 is CASRGWRTEAFF. The DNA of the CDR3 is TGTGCCAGCAGGGGTTGGAGGACTGAAGCTTTCTTT.

CDR3 region: CASSLSPGSTEAFF. CDR3 in DNA: TGTGCCAGCAGCTTATCCCCCGGGAGCACTGAAGCTTTCTTT. The chain has TRBV7-2 and TRBJ1-1; no reliable D call. The V gene's germline CDR1 is SGHTA and CDR2 FQGNSA. V was pared by 2 bases and J by 4 bases, with 11 bases between. This CDR3 region has 14 residues.

This sequence joins TRBV3-1 (or the pseudogene TRBV3-2) and TRBJ1-1; D unresolved. The CDR3 is 12 residues long. Per germline, CDR1 LGHDT and CDR2 YNNKEL (reference sequence). V lost 1 base and J lost 7, with 7 bases in between. This CDR3 reads CASSQVPSEAFF. In DNA, the CDR3 is TGTGCCAGCAGCCAAGTACCCAGTGAAGCTTTCTTT.

The chain uses TRBV15 and TRBJ1-1, with 7 bases identical to TRBD1. Trimming removed 2 bases from V and 2 bases from J; junction bases left unmatched: 2. This CDR3 has 14 residues. Germline V gives CDR1 LNHNV, CDR2 YYDKDF (reference sequence). The CDR3 coding sequence is TGTGCCACCAGCAGACGACAGGGAAACACTGAAGCTTTCTTT. Protein sequence: CATSRRQGNTEAFF.

The chain has TRBV4-1 and TRBJ1-6; 9 bases fit TRBD1. This CDR3 is 16 amino acids long. CDR1 and CDR2 from the germline V gene are MGHRA and YSYEKL. Trimming removed 0 bases from V and 9 bases from J; junction bases left unmatched: 6. CDR3 bases: TGCGCCAGCAGCCAAGATACAGGGGGCAGAGGTTCACCCCTCCACTTT. Translating it yields CASSQDTGGRGSPLHF.

CDR3 DNA sequence: TGTGCCAGCAGCAACTCCGGGACTAGCCAAAACATTCAGTACTTC. Translation: CASSNSGTSQNIQYF. The chain joins TRBV3-1 (or the pseudogene TRBV3-2) to TRBJ2-4, with TRBD2 matching over 9 bases. The CDR3 runs to 15 residues. Unmatched junction bases numbered 7, after V lost 5 bases and J lost 5 bases. Germline lookup yields CDR1 LGHDT and CDR2 YNNKEL (reference sequence).

This chain connects TRBV7-9 to TRBJ1-5, with 7 bases identical to TRBD1. J gave up 4 bases and V 9 bases, and 6 bases lay outside the gene matches. In germline, CDR1 is SEHNR, CDR2 FQNEAQ (reference sequence). The CDR3 has 13 amino acids. The CDR3 here is CARAGTDNQPQHF. Here the CDR3 DNA reads TGTGCCAGAGCCGGGACAGATAATCAGCCCCAGCATTTT.

The gene calls are TRBV7-8 and TRBJ1-1; TRBD1 aligns across 7 bases. Trimming removed 1 base from V and 0 bases from J; junction bases left unmatched: 8. Germline values: CDR1 SGHVS, CDR2 FQNEAQ. The CDR3 extends over 17 amino acids. The CDR3 region has the DNA TGTGCCAGCAGCTTAGAGGCAGGGGGGCGAGTGAACACTGAAGCTTTCTTT. It specifies CASSLEAGGRVNTEAFF.

The chain has TRBV7-2 and TRBJ1-6; TRBD1 matches at 11 bases. In germline, CDR1 is SGHTA, CDR2 FQGNSA. This CDR3 is built from 16 residues. Trimming removed 5 bases from V and 10 bases from J; junction bases left unmatched: 10. CDR3 protein: CASSLNVGQGASPLHF. The CDR3 region has the DNA TGTGCCAGCAGCCTAAACGTCGGACAGGGGGCATCACCCCTCCACTTT.

V usage is TRBV7-9 and J usage is TRBJ2-3; TRBD2 agrees at 8 bases. CDR3 length: 14 residues. Trimming took 5 bases from V and 4 from J; bases not matched to a gene: 5. Looked up from germline, CDR1 is SEHNR and CDR2 is FQNEAQ (reference sequence). The CDR3 region is CASSPGGGPDTQYF. The DNA for the CDR3 is TGTGCCAGCAGCCCCGGGGGGGGGCCAGATACGCAGTATTTT. Variable domain in full (rest from reference TRBV7-9 and TRBJ2-3): DTGVSQNPRHKITKRGQNVTFRCDPISEHNRLYWYRQTLGQGPEFLTYFQNEAQLEKSRLLSDRFSAERPKGSFSTLEIQRTEQGDSAMYLCASSPGGGPDTQYFGPGTRLTVL.

CDR3: CASSQDQTLPGYTF. As DNA, the CDR3 is TGTGCCAGCAGCCAAGATCAGACTTTACCTGGCTACACCTTC. This chain joins TRBV4-2 and TRBJ1-2; D is unresolved. The V and J ends lost 0 bases and 7 bases respectively, with 12 bases between them. The CDR3 loop spans 14 amino acids. Looked up from germline, CDR1 is LGHNA and CDR2 is YNFKEQ.